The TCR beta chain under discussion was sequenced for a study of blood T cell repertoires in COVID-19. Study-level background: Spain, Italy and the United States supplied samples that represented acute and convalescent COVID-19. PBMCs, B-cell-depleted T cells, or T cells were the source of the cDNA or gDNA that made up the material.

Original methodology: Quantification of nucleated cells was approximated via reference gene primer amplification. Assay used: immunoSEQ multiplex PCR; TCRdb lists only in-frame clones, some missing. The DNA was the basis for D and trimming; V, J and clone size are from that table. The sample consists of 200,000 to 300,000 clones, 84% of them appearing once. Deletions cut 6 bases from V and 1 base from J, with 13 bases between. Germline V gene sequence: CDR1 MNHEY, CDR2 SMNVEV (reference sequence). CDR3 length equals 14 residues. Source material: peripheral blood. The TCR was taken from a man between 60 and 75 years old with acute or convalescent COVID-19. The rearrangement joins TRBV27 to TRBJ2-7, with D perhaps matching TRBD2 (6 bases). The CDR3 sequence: CASSTRRESYEQYF. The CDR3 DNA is TGTGCCAGCAGCACCCGGAGGGAGTCCTACGAGCAGTACTTC.